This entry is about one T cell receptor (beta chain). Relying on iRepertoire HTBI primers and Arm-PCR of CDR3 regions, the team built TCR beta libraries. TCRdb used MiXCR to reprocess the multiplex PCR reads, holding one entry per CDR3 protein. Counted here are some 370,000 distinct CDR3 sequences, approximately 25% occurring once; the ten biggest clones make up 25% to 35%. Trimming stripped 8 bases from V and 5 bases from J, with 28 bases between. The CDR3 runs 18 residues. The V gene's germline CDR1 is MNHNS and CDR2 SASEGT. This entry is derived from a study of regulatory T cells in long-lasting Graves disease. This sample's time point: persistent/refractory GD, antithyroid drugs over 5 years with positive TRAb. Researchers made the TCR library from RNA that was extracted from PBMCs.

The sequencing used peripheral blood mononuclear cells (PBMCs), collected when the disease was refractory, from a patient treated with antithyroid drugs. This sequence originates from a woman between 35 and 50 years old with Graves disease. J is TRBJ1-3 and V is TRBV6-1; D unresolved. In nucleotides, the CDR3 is TGTGCCAGCCGCAGATTATACTACGGGGAACGAAATAGAAACACCATATATTTT. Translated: CASRRLYYGERNRNTIYF.